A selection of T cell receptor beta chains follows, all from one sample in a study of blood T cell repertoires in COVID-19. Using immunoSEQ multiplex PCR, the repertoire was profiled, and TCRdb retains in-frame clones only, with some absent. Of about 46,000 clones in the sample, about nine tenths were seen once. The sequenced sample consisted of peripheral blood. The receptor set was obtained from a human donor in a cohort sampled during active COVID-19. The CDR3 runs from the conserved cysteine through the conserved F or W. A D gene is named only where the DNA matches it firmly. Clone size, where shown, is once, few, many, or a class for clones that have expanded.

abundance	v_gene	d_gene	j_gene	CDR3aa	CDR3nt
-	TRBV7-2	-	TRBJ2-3	CASSLGERTTDTQYF	TGTGCCAGCAGCTTAGGGGAGCGGACCACAGATACGCAGTATTTT
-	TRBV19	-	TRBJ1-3	CASRVGDSGNTIYF	TGTGCCAGTAGGGTGGGAGACTCTGGAAACACCATATATTTT
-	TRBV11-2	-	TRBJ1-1	CASSLAVRDTTEAFF	TGTGCCAGCAGCCTCGCCGTCCGGGACACCACTGAAGCTTTCTTT
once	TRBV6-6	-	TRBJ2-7	CASSSSSYEQYF	TGTGCCAGCAGTAGTAGCTCCTACGAGCAGTACTTC
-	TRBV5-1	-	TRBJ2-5	CASSLGDSSTRETQYF	TGCGCCAGCAGCTTGGGGGACTCCTCAACGCGGGAGACCCAGTACTTC
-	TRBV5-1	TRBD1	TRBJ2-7	CASSLGTGWGEQYF	TGCGCCAGCAGCTTGGGGACAGGGTGGGGCGAGCAGTACTTC
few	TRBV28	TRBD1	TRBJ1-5	CASSPTDRVTNQPQHF	TGTGCCAGCAGCCCAACCGACAGGGTTACCAATCAGCCCCAGCATTTT
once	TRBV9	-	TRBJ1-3	CASSPRGGSGNTIYF	TGTGCCAGCAGCCCCCGAGGAGGGTCTGGAAACACCATATATTTT
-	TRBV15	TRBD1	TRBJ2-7	CATGKSGQGIYEQYF	TGTGCCACCGGGAAATCTGGACAGGGAATCTACGAGCAGTACTTC
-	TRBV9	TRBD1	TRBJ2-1	CASSAGDRVPDEQFF	TGTGCCAGCAGCGCCGGGGACAGGGTTCCCGATGAGCAGTTCTTC
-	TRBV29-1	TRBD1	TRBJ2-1	CSVEGLETGINEQFF	TGCAGCGTTGAGGGGCTAGAGACAGGGATCAATGAGCAGTTCTTC
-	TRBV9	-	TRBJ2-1	CASSGGDTYYNEQFF	TGTGCCAGCAGCGGAGGGGACACCTACTACAATGAGCAGTTCTTC
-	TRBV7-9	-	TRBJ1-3	CASSPENGGGNTIYF	TGTGCCAGCAGCCCGGAGAACGGAGGTGGAAACACCATATATTTT
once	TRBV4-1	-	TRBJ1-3	CASSQGSSGNTIYF	TGCGCCAGCAGCCAGGGCAGCTCTGGAAACACCATATATTTT
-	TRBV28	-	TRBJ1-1	CASLIGTEAFF	TGTGCCAGCCTCATCGGGACTGAAGCTTTCTTT
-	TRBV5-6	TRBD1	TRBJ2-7	CASSMTGAEQYF	TGTGCCAGCAGCATGACAGGGGCCGAGCAGTACTTC
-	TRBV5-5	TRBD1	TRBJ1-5	CASSLAGTGGQPQHF	TGTGCCAGCAGCTTGGCAGGGACAGGGGGTCAGCCCCAGCATTTT
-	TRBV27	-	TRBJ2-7	CASSLTGGHEQYF	TGTGCCAGCAGTTTAACTGGGGGCCACGAGCAGTACTTC
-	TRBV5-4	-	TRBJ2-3	CASSPEIGRPADTQYF	TGTGCCAGCAGCCCGGAAATCGGCAGGCCGGCAGATACGCAGTATTTT
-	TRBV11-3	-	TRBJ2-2	CASSPRDNTGELFF	TGTGCCAGCAGCCCGAGGGATAACACCGGGGAGCTGTTTTTT
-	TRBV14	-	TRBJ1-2	CASSQEGFTGNGYTF	TGTGCCAGCAGCCAAGAAGGGTTCACAGGGAATGGCTACACCTTC
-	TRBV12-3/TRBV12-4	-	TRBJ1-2	CASSLNRGYTF	TGTGCCAGCAGTTTGAACCGGGGCTACACCTTC
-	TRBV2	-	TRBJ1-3	CASSDPGQTSGNTIYF	TGTGCCAGCAGTGACCCGGGACAAACCTCTGGAAACACCATATATTTT
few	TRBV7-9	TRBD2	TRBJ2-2	CASSPQRERAGELFF	TGTGCCAGCAGCCCCCAGCGGGAGCGGGCCGGGGAGCTGTTTTTT
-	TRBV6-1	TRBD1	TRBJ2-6	CASSDRGQGSSGANVLTF	TGTGCCAGCAGTGACCGAGGACAGGGAAGTTCTGGGGCCAACGTCCTGACTTTC
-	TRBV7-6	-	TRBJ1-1	CASSQGMNTEAFF	TGTGCCAGCAGCCAGGGGATGAACACTGAAGCTTTCTTT
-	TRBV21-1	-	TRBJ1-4	CASSKGRPNEKLFF	TGTGCCAGCAGCAAAGGGAGGCCGAATGAAAAACTGTTTTTT
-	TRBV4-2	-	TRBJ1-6	CASSQDLDRRYSPLHF	TGTGCCAGCAGCCAAGATCTCGACAGGAGATATTCACCCCTCCACTTT
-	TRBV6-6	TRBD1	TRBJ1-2	CASSQFRQGVYGYTF	TGTGCCAGCAGCCAATTCAGACAGGGCGTCTATGGCTACACCTTC
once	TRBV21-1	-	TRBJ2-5	CASSKENRGPETQYF	TGTGCCAGCAGCAAAGAAAACAGGGGGCCGGAGACCCAGTACTTC
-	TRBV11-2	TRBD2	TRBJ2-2	CASSLAFLYAGGPGGELFF	TGTGCCAGCAGCTTAGCTTTTCTTTACGCGGGAGGGCCCGGCGGAGAGCTGTTTTTT
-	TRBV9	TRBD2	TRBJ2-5	CASSGTGGYQETQYF	TGTGCCAGCAGCGGGACCGGGGGGTACCAAGAGACCCAGTACTTC
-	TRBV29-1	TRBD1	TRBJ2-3	CSARDRGGTDTQYF	TGCAGTGCTCGGGACAGGGGCGGCACAGATACGCAGTATTTT
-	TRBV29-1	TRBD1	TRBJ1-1	CSGRTGGNTEAFF	TGCAGCGGCCGGACAGGGGGGAACACTGAAGCTTTCTTT
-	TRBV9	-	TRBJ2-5	CASSVGPHAAQETQYF	TGTGCCAGCAGCGTAGGTCCACACGCAGCACAGGAGACCCAGTACTTC
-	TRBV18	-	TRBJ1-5	CASSPLGRYSNQPQHF	TGTGCCAGCTCACCACTTGGCAGATATAGCAATCAGCCCCAGCATTTT
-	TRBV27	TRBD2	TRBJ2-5	CASSLLAGGLQETQYF	TGTGCCAGCAGTTTACTAGCGGGGGGCCTCCAAGAGACCCAGTACTTC
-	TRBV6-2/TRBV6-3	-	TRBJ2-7	CASSGGTVLSYEQYF	TGTGCCAGCAGTGGGGGGACAGTCCTTTCCTACGAGCAGTACTTC
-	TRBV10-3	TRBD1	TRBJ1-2	CAISDGTASTIHGYTF	TGTGCCATCAGTGATGGGACAGCCTCTACTATTCATGGCTACACCTTC
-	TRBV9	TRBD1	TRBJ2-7	CASSVGWTGGEQYF	TGTGCCAGCAGCGTAGGGTGGACAGGGGGTGAGCAGTACTTC
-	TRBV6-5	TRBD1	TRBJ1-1	CASSFDRGRAFF	TGTGCCAGCAGTTTCGACAGGGGGAGAGCTTTCTTT
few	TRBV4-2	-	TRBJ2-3	CASSQDTSGSDTQYF	TGTGCCAGCAGCCAAGATACCAGCGGGTCAGATACGCAGTATTTT
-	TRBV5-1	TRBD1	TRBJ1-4	CASSLTGLGNEKLFF	TGCGCCAGCAGCCTGACAGGGTTGGGTAATGAAAAACTGTTTTTT
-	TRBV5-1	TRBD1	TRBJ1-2	CASSLWTGDVYGYTF	TGCGCCAGCAGCCTATGGACAGGGGATGTCTATGGCTACACCTTC
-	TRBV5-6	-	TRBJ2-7	CASSSGQSYEQYF	TGTGCCAGCAGCTCCGGACAGAGCTACGAGCAGTACTTC
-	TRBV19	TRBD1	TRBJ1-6	CASRRPGTGRSKGGSPLHF	TGTGCCTCCCGAAGACCCGGGACAGGTCGGTCTAAAGGGGGTTCACCCCTCCACTTT
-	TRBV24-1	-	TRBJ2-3	CATAPGVPLADTQYF	TGTGCCACCGCCCCCGGAGTCCCCTTGGCAGATACGCAGTATTTT
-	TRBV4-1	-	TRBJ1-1	CASSYQGGEAFF	TGCGCCAGCAGCTATCAGGGCGGTGAAGCTTTCTTT
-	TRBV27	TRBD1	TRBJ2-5	CASSLFGQGVETQYF	TGTGCCAGCAGTTTATTCGGCCAGGGGGTTGAGACCCAGTACTTC
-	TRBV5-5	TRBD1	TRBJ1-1	CASRPGGLGTEAFF	TGTGCCAGCAGGCCAGGGGGTTTGGGCACTGAAGCTTTCTTT
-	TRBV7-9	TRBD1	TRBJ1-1	CASSPTGGGLTEAFF	TGTGCCAGCAGCCCAACGGGAGGGGGCCTCACTGAAGCTTTCTTT
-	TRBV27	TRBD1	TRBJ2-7	CASRRQGIAYEQYF	TGTGCCAGCAGACGACAGGGGATCGCCTACGAGCAGTACTTC
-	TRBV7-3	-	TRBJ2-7	CASSLYGGPYEQYF	TGTGCCAGCAGCTTATACGGGGGGCCCTACGAGCAGTACTTC
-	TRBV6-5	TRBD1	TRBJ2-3	CASRRQGADTQYF	TGTGCCAGCCGCAGACAGGGTGCAGATACGCAGTATTTT
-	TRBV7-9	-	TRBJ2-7	CASSTPLQTYEQYF	TGTGCCAGCAGCACTCCTTTACAGACCTACGAGCAGTACTTC